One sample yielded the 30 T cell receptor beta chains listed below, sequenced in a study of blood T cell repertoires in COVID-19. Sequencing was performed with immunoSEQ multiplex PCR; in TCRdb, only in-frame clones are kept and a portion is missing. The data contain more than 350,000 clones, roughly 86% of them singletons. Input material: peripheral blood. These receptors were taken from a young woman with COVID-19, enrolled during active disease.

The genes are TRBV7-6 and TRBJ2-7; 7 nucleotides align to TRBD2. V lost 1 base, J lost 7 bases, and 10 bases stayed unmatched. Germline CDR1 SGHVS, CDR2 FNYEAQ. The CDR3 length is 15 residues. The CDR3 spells CASSLGREWLGEQYF. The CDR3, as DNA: TGTGCCAGCAGCTTAGGGCGGGAGTGGTTAGGGGAGCAGTACTTC.

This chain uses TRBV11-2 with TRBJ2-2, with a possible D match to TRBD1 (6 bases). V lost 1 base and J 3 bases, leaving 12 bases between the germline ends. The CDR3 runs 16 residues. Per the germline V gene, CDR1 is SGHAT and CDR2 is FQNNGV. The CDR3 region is CASSLARGSDTGELFF. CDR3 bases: TGTGCCAGCAGCTTAGCTAGGGGGAGCGACACCGGGGAGCTGTTTTTT.

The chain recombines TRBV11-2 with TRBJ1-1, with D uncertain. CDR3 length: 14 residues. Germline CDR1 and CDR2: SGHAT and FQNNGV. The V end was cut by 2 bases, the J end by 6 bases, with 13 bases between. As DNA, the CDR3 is TGTGCCAGCAGCTTAAGAGTGGGGAGAGCTGAAGCTTTCTTT. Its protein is CASSLRVGRAEAFF.

CDR3 bases: TGCGCCAGCAGCCAAAGGCGACAGGGGGCTGACGAGCAGTACTTC. Protein: CASSQRRQGADEQYF. This chain connects TRBV4-1 to TRBJ2-7; TRBD1 matches 10 bases. The CDR3 is 15 residues long. V was clipped by 2 bases and J by 5 bases; unmatched bases: 6. Germline loops: CDR1 MGHRA, CDR2 YSYEKL.

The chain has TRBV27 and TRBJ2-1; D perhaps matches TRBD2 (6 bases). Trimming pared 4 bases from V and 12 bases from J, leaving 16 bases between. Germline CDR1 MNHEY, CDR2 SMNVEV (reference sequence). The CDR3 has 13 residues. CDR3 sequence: CASSSGLLGTQFF. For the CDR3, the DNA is TGTGCCAGCAGTTCGGGACTGCTGGGAACGCAGTTCTTC.

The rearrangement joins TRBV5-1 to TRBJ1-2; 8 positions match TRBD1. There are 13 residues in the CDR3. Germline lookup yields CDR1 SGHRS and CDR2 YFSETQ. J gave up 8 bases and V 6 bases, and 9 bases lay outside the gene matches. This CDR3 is CASNRDRGGGYTF. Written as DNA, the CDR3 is TGCGCCAGCAACCGAGACAGGGGTGGAGGCTACACCTTC.

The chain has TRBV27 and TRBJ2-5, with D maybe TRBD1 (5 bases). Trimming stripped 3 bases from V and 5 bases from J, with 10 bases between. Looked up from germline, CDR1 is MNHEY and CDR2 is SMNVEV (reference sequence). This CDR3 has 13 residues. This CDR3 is CASSFTWGETQYF. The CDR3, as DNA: TGTGCCAGCAGTTTTACGTGGGGCGAGACCCAGTACTTC.

As DNA, the CDR3 is TGCGCCAGCAGCGGCCCCGGGACAGGTGACACTGAAGCTTTCTTT. Its translation is CASSGPGTGDTEAFF. The genes are TRBV5-1 and TRBJ1-1, with 8 bases identical to TRBD1. This CDR3 contains 15 residues. CDR1 SGHRS and CDR2 YFSETQ come from the germline V gene. V trimming: 4 bases; J trimming: 3 bases; junction bases outside the gene matches: 8.

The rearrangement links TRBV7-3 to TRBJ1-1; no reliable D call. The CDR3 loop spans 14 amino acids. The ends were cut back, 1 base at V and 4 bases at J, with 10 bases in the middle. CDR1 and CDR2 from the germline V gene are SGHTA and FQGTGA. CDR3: CASSLNSWSTEAFF. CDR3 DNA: TGTGCCAGCAGCTTAAACAGTTGGTCCACTGAAGCTTTCTTT.

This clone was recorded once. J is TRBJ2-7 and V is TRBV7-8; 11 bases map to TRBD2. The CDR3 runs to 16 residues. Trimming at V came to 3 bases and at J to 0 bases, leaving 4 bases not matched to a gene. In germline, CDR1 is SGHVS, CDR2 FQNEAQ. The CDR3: CASSFGLAGSSYEQYF. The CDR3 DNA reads TGTGCCAGCAGCTTCGGACTAGCGGGTAGCTCCTACGAGCAGTACTTC. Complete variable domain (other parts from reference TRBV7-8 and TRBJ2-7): GAGVSQSPRYKVAKRGQDVALRCDPISGHVSLFWYQQALGQGPEFLTYFQNEAQLDKSGLPSDRFFAERPEGSVSTLKIQRTQQEDSAVYLCASSFGLAGSSYEQYFGPGTRLTVT.

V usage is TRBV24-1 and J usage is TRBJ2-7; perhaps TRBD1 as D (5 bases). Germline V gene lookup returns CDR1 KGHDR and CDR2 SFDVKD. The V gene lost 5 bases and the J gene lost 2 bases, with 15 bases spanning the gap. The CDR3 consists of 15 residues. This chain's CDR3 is CATSVLAGKAYEQYF. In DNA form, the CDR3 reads TGTGCCACCAGTGTCTTGGCAGGGAAGGCCTACGAGCAGTACTTC.

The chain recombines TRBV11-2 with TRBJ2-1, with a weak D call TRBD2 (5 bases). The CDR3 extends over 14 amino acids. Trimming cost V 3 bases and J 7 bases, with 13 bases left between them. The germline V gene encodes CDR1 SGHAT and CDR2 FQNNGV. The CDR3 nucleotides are TGTGCCAGCAGCTTGAACGAGGGTAGGAATGAGCAGTTCTTC. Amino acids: CASSLNEGRNEQFF.

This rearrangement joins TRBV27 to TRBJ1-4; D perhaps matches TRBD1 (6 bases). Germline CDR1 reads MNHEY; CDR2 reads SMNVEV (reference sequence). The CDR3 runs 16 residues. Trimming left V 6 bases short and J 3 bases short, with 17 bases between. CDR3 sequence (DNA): TGTGCCAGCAGGCCCAGATCAGGGGATCCTAATGAAAAACTGTTTTTT. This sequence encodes CASRPRSGDPNEKLFF.

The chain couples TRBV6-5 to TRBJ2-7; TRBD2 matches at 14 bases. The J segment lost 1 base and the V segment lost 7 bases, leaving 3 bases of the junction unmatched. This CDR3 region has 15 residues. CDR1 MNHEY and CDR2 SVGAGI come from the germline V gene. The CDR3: CASIRLAGGSYEQYF. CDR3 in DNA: TGTGCCAGCATCCGACTAGCGGGAGGGTCCTACGAGCAGTACTTC.

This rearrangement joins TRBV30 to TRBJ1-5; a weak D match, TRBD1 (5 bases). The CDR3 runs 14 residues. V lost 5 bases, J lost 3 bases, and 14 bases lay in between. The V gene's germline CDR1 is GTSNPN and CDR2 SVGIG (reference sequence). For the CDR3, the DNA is TGTGCCTGGCACTCCGGGGGTGTCAATCAGCCCCAGCATTTT. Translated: CAWHSGGVNQPQHF.

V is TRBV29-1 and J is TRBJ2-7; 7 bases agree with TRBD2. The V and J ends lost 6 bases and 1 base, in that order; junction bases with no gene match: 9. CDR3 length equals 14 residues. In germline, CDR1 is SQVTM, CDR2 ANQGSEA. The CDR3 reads CSVHGLADSYEQYF. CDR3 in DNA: TGCAGCGTCCATGGGCTAGCGGATTCCTACGAGCAGTACTTC.

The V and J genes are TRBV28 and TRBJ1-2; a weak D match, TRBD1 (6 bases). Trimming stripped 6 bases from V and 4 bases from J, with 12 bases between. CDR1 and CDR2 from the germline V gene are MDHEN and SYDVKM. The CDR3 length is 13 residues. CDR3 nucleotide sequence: TGTGCCAGCAGACCGGGACAAACCTATGGCTACACCTTC. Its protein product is CASRPGQTYGYTF.

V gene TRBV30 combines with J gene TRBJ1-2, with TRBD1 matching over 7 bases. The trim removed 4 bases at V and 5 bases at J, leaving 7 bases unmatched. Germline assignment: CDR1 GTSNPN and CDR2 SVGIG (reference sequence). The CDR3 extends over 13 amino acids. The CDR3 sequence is CAWTQGEEYGYTF. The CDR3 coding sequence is TGTGCCTGGACGCAGGGGGAAGAGTATGGCTACACCTTC.

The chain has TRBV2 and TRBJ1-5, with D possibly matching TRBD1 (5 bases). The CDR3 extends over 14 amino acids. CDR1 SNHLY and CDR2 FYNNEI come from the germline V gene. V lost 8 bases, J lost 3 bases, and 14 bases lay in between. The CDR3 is CASCWTRYNQPQHF. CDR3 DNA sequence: TGTGCCAGCTGCTGGACACGCTACAATCAGCCCCAGCATTTT.

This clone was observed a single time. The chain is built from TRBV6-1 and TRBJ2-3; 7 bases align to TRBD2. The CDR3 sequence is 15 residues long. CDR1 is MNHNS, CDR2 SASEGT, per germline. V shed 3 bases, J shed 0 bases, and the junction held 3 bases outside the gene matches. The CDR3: CASSDGGDSTDTQYF. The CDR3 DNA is TGTGCCAGCAGTGATGGGGGGGATAGCACAGATACGCAGTATTTT.

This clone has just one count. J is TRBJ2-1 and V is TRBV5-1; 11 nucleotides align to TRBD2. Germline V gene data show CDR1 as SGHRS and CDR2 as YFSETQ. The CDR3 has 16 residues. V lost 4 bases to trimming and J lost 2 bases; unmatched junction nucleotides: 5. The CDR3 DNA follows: TGCGCCAGCAGCCCCGGACTAGCGGGTACCTACAATGAGCAGTTCTTC. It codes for CASSPGLAGTYNEQFF.

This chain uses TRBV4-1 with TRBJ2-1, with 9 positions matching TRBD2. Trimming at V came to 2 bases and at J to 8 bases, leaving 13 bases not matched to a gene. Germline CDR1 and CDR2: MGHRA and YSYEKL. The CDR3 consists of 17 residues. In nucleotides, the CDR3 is TGCGCCAGCAGCCAACCTCCCCCTGGCGGGAGGGTCGATGAGCAGTTCTTC. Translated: CASSQPPPGGRVDEQFF.

The CDR3 region has the DNA TGTGCCAGCAGCTTAGTGTTAGGGGTCAATCAGCCCCAGCATTTT. Protein: CASSLVLGVNQPQHF. V is TRBV7-2 and J is TRBJ1-5; TRBD1 is a possible D gene (5 bases). Germline CDR1 SGHTA, CDR2 FQGNSA. V was trimmed by 1 base and J by 3 bases, leaving 10 bases between them. The CDR3 consists of 15 residues.

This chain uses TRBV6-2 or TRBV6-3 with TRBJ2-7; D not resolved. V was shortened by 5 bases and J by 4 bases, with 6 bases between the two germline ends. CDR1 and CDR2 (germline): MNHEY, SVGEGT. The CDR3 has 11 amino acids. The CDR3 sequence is CASSRRYEQYF. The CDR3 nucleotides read TGTGCCAGCAGTCGCCGGTACGAGCAGTACTTC.

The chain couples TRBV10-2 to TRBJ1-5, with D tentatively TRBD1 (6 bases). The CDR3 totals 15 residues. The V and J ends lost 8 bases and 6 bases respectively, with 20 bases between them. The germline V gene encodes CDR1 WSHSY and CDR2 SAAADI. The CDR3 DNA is TGCGCCAGCTCCGACAGGTTTTCCCCAGGTCAGCCCCAGCATTTT. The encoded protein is CASSDRFSPGQPQHF.

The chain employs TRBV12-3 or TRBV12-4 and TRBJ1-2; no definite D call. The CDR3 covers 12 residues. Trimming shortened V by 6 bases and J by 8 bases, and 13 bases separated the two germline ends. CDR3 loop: CASSLQWRGYTF. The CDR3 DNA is TGTGCCAGCAGCTTACAGTGGAGGGGCTACACCTTC.

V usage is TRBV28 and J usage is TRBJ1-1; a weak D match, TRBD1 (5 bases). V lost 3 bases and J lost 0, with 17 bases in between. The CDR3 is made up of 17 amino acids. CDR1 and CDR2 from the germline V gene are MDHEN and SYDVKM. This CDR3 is CASSFRDSLSMNTEAFF. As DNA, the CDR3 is TGTGCCAGCAGTTTTCGGGACTCCCTGTCCATGAACACTGAAGCTTTCTTT.

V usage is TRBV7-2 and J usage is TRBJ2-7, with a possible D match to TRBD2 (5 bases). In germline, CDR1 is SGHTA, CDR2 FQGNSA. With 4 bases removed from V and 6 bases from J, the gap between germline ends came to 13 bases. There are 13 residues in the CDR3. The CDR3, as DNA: TGTGCCAGCAGCTCTGCCGGGGAGCGCGAGCAGTACTTC. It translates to CASSSAGEREQYF.

The DNA of the CDR3 is TGTGCCAGCAGCCCTGGACAGGAGCATGGGCCCCAGCATTTT. It is translated as CASSPGQEHGPQHF. The chain combines TRBV13 with TRBJ1-5; TRBD1 matches at 7 bases. Germline V gene sequence: CDR1 PRHDT, CDR2 FYEKMQ (reference sequence). The junction had 10 bases not matched to a gene; V was cut back by 5 bases and J by 9 bases. This CDR3 has 14 amino acids.

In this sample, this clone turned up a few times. CDR3 amino acids: CASSLGLERAYEQYF. CDR3 DNA: TGTGCCAGCAGCTTAGGGCTAGAGAGGGCTTACGAGCAGTACTTC. The V and J genes are TRBV11-2 and TRBJ2-7; maybe TRBD2 (5 bases). V was pared by 1 base and J by 4 bases, with 14 bases between. Germline values: CDR1 SGHAT, CDR2 FQNNGV. This CDR3 has 15 amino acids.